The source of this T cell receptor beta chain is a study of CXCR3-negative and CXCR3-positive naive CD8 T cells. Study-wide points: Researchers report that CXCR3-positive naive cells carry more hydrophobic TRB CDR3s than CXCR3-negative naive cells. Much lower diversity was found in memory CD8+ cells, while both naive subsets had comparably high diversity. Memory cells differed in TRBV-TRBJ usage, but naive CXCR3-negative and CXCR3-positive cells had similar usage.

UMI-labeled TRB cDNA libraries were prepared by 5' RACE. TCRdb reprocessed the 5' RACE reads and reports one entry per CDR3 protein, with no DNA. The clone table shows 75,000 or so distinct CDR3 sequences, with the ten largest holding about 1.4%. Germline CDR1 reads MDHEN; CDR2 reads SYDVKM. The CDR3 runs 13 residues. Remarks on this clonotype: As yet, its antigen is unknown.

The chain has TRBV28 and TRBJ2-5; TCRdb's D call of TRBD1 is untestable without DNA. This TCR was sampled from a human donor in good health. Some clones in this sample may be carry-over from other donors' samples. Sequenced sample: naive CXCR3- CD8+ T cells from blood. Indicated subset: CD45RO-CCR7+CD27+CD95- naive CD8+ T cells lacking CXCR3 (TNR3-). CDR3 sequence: CASSRRGEETQYF.